This TCR beta chain was documented in a study of shared T cell receptors in the human thymus. The repertoire was sequenced with immunoSEQ multiplex PCR; TCRdb's copy has only in-frame clones and lacks some. The sample records fewer than 700,000 clones, approximately 90% being singletons. These same data were also listed under a study on human thymus T cells.

The sequenced material came from thymocytes. The receptor's source is a boy under three years old with a congenital heart defect.

DNA of the CDR3: TGTGCCAGCTCACGACAGAATAGAGCCCAAGAGACCCAGTACTTC. It translates to CASSRQNRAQETQYF. The V call is TRBV18, the J call TRBJ2-5; tentatively, D is TRBD1 (5 bases). V was trimmed by 4 bases and J by 1 base, leaving 13 bases between them. Germline CDR1 and CDR2: KGHSH and LQKENI. This CDR3 is 15 amino acids long.